The source of this T cell receptor (beta chain) is a study of T-cell memory formation after mild COVID-19. Across the whole study: TCR clusters were mostly confined to one donor each.

This clonotype was observed a handful of times. TCRdb re-called the 5' RACE reads with MiXCR, one entry per CDR3 protein. The sample includes 500,000 to 550,000 distinct CDR3 sequences, about 20% seen only once; the top ten take approximately 12%. The CDR3 extends over 14 amino acids. With V trimmed by 7 bases and J by 6 bases, 6 bases remained unmatched. The V gene is TRBV12-3 or TRBV12-4, the J gene TRBJ1-5, with 10 positions matching TRBD1. The sequence was obtained from an adult woman who had mild COVID-19 (a few samples of this study predate the infection). Cell type and time point are not known. Sequenced material: PBMCs or a T cell subset sorted from them (not recorded which). CDR3 protein: CASTADRGTQPQHF. For the CDR3, the DNA is TGTGCCAGCACTGCGGACAGGGGGACTCAGCCCCAGCATTTT.